This T cell receptor (beta chain) was retrieved from a study of blood T cell repertoires in COVID-19. Study at large: PBMCs, B-cell-depleted T cells, or T cells were the source of the cDNA or gDNA that made up the material.

V shed 3 bases and J 1 base; nucleotides not matched to a gene: 7. The CDR3 spans 16 residues. This clone was counted between two and nine times. The authors' processing: Amplification of reference gene primers provided the estimated nucleated cell counts. The repertoire was sequenced with immunoSEQ multiplex PCR; TCRdb's copy has only in-frame clones and lacks some. Clone size and V and J calls were adopted from that table, with D and trimming inferred from the DNA. The table has about 58,000 clones, around 85% seen once. This receptor was taken from a woman between 65 and 79 years old with active COVID-19. The genes are TRBV23-1 and TRBJ2-7; 9 bases map to TRBD1. TRBV23-1 is marked as an open reading frame, function uncertain. Sequences were obtained from peripheral blood. The CDR3 spells CASSHRPGQGSYEQYF. CDR3 nucleotides: TGCGCCAGCAGTCATCGACCAGGACAGGGGTCCTACGAGCAGTACTTC.